The 9 T cell receptor beta chains reported below all come from one sample, sequenced in a study of vaccination and CD4 T cells after COVID-19. Time point: late sampling 161 to 241 days after vaccination in three convalescent patients. The sample's treatment: roughly 11-day PBMC culture with coronavirus spike peptide pools or control peptides (ViraFEST assay). These receptors' antigens are unknown. Sequencing of DNA taken from cultured CD4+ T cells relied on the Oncomine TCR Beta short-read assay. TCRdb analysed the PCR reads with MiXCR anew, one entry per CDR3 protein. The data show 15,000 to 20,000 distinct CDR3 sequences, about 52% seen once. The material was CD4+ T cells from blood, cultured in vitro, obtained about 7 months after SARS-CoV-2 vaccination. The receptors originated from a human donor who had recovered from COVID-19.

The chain joins TRBV20-1 to TRBJ1-1; 8 bases map to TRBD1. The CDR3 runs 14 residues. Germline V lookup: CDR1 DFQATT, CDR2 SNEGSKA (reference sequence). The J segment lost 5 bases and the V segment lost 5 bases, leaving 10 bases of the junction unmatched. CDR3 amino acids: CSADLNTGGTEAFF. The CDR3, as DNA: TGCAGTGCTGACCTTAACACAGGGGGAACTGAAGCTTTCTTT.

This clonotype appeared once. The chain uses TRBV5-1 and TRBJ2-7, with a possible D match to TRBD2 (6 bases). The V and J ends lost 0 bases and 0 bases respectively, with 10 bases between them. The CDR3 has 15 residues. CDR1 is SGHRS, CDR2 YFSETQ, per germline. As DNA, the CDR3 is TGCGCCAGCAGCTTGGAGGCGGGGAGCTCCTACGAGCAGTACTTC. This gives the protein CASSLEAGSSYEQYF.

There are a few counts of this clonotype. The rearrangement joins TRBV11-2 to TRBJ2-5, with a tentative D call TRBD2 (5 bases). The CDR3 length is 13 residues. Deletions cut 9 bases from V and 1 base from J, with 12 bases between. CDR1 SGHAT and CDR2 FQNNGV come from the germline V gene. The CDR3 coding sequence is TGTGCCAGTGGACCGGGGTCCCAAGAGACCCAGTACTTC. Translated, it gives CASGPGSQETQYF.

The chain couples TRBV20-1 to TRBJ1-5; possible D gene TRBD1, 5 bases. Trimming removed 0 bases from V and 9 bases from J, with 15 bases in between. The CDR3 runs 14 residues. Germline values: CDR1 DFQATT, CDR2 SNEGSKA (reference sequence). CDR3 sequence reads: CSARDRALGTPQHF. The CDR3, as DNA: TGCAGTGCTAGAGATCGCGCCCTCGGGACGCCCCAGCATTTT.

The J gene is TRBJ2-7, the V gene TRBV6-5; 7 bases agree with TRBD2. The CDR3 is 16 amino acids. Per the germline V gene, CDR1 is MNHEY and CDR2 is SVGAGI. Losses at the gene ends were 0 bases for V and 3 bases for J; bases not matched to a gene: 8. The CDR3 DNA sequence: TGTGCCAGCAGTTACTCGCCGGCTAGCGGTTACTACGAGCAGTACTTC. Its translation: CASSYSPASGYYEQYF.

The V gene is TRBV5-6, the J gene TRBJ2-7, with TRBD2 as a possible D gene (5 bases). From germline, CDR1 is SGHDT and CDR2 YYEEEE. This CDR3 has 13 amino acids. Trimming took off 3 bases at V and 7 bases at J, with 14 bases between the two ends. Here the CDR3 reads CASSWTVSGEQYF. DNA for the CDR3: TGTGCCAGCAGCTGGACTGTATCGGGGGAGCAGTACTTC.

V usage is TRBV6-1 and J usage is TRBJ1-2; D gene unclear. V lost 2 bases and J 7 bases, leaving 20 bases between the germline ends. The CDR3 contains 16 residues. In germline, CDR1 is MNHNS, CDR2 SASEGT. CDR3 sequence: CASSEWAAITPFGYTF. The CDR3, as DNA: TGTGCCAGCAGTGAATGGGCAGCAATAACACCATTTGGCTACACCTTC.

This chain connects TRBV15 to TRBJ1-5, with D uncertain. The CDR3 sequence is 13 residues long. The V gene lost 0 bases and the J gene lost 5 bases, with 5 bases spanning the gap. Per the germline V gene, CDR1 is LNHNV and CDR2 is YYDKDF (reference sequence). CDR3 sequence reads: CATSRDIDQPQHF. The CDR3 DNA is TGTGCCACCAGCAGAGATATCGATCAGCCCCAGCATTTT.

The gene calls are TRBV6-1 and TRBJ2-5; no definite D call. The CDR3 has 13 amino acids. V was trimmed by 7 bases and J by 9 bases, leaving 18 bases between them. The germline gives CDR1 MNHNS, CDR2 SASEGT. CDR3 region: CASTGPRAGSQYF. Here the CDR3 DNA reads TGTGCCAGCACCGGACCCCGCGCTGGTTCCCAGTACTTC.